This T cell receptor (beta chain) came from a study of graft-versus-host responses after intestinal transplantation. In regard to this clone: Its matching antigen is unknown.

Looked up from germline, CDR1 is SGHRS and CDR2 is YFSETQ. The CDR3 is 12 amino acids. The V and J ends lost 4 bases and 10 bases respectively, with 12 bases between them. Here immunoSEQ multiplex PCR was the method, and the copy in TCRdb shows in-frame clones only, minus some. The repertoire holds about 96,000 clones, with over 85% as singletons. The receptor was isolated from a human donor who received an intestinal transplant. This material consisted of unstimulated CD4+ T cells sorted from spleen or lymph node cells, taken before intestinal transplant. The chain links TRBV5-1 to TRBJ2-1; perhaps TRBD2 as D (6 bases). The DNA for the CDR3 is TGCGCCAGCAGCCGCGGGGTTATGGAGCAGTTCTTC. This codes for CASSRGVMEQFF.